The rows below give T cell receptor beta chains drawn from one sample of a study of blood T cell repertoires in COVID-19. Libraries were prepared by immunoSEQ multiplex PCR; TCRdb keeps only in-frame clonotypes and omits some of them. This table has roughly 49,000 clones, about 83% appearing once. Sequencing was carried out using peripheral blood. These receptors all stem from a man between 45 and 60 years old with acute or convalescent COVID-19. Both conserved end residues are part of each CDR3. Fields, in order: clone size, J gene, V gene, CDR3 length, D gene, CDR3 DNA, CDR3 protein. A D gene is named only where the DNA matches it firmly. Clone size appears in some rows only: once, few, many, or a class for an expanded clone.

clone_size: NA
j_call: TRBJ2-7
v_call: TRBV30
cdr3_length: 12
d_call: TRBD2
cdr3_nt: TGTGCCTGGAACGGGGGGGGCTACGAGCAGTACTTC
cdr3_aa: CAWNGGGYEQYF

clone_size: NA
j_call: TRBJ2-3
v_call: TRBV6-6
cdr3_length: 14
d_call: NA
cdr3_nt: TGTGCCAGCAGTTATCCGAGTGTTGTTGATACGCAGTATTTT
cdr3_aa: CASSYPSVVDTQYF

clone_size: NA
j_call: TRBJ1-1
v_call: TRBV5-8
cdr3_length: 14
d_call: NA
cdr3_nt: TGTGCCAGCAGCCGCCTTCAGGGGAGCACTGAAGCTTTCTTT
cdr3_aa: CASSRLQGSTEAFF

clone_size: NA
j_call: TRBJ1-6
v_call: TRBV19
cdr3_length: 18
d_call: NA
cdr3_nt: TGTGCCAGTAGTTCCGGACTAAAGGGCTCGTCCTATAATTCACCCCTCCACTTT
cdr3_aa: CASSSGLKGSSYNSPLHF

clone_size: NA
j_call: TRBJ1-5
v_call: TRBV28
cdr3_length: 12
d_call: NA
cdr3_nt: TGTGCCAGCAGCTACAGGGAGCAGCCCCAGCATTTT
cdr3_aa: CASSYREQPQHF

clone_size: NA
j_call: TRBJ2-5
v_call: TRBV6-1
cdr3_length: 13
d_call: NA
cdr3_nt: TGTGCCAGCAGTGAATTTGAGGAAATGACCCAGTACTTC
cdr3_aa: CASSEFEEMTQYF

clone_size: NA
j_call: TRBJ2-2
v_call: TRBV7-9
cdr3_length: 15
d_call: TRBD1
cdr3_nt: TGTGCCAGCAGCTTTCAATCAGGGGGCACCGGGGAGCTGTTTTTT
cdr3_aa: CASSFQSGGTGELFF

clone_size: NA
j_call: TRBJ1-3
v_call: TRBV4-3
cdr3_length: 14
d_call: NA
cdr3_nt: TGCGCCAGCAGCCAAGAACTCATCTCAAACACCATATATTTT
cdr3_aa: CASSQELISNTIYF

clone_size: NA
j_call: TRBJ2-7
v_call: TRBV10-2
cdr3_length: 15
d_call: NA
cdr3_nt: TGCGCCAGCAGTGAGTTACAGGGCCAAATCTACGAGCAGTACTTC
cdr3_aa: CASSELQGQIYEQYF

clone_size: once
j_call: TRBJ2-7
v_call: TRBV5-1
cdr3_length: 16
d_call: NA
cdr3_nt: TGCGCCAGCAGCCGCTCTAGGGGGGGCGAATATCAGGAGCAGTACTTC
cdr3_aa: CASSRSRGGEYQEQYF

clone_size: NA
j_call: TRBJ1-5
v_call: TRBV6-5
cdr3_length: 13
d_call: NA
cdr3_nt: TGTGCCAGCAGCACAGATAGCAATCAGCCCCAGCATTTT
cdr3_aa: CASSTDSNQPQHF

clone_size: NA
j_call: TRBJ1-2
v_call: TRBV3-1/TRBV3-2
cdr3_length: 14
d_call: TRBD1
cdr3_nt: TGTGCCAGCAGTAGACAGGGTTCTGACTATGGCTACACCTTC
cdr3_aa: CASSRQGSDYGYTF

clone_size: NA
j_call: TRBJ2-5
v_call: TRBV18
cdr3_length: 13
d_call: NA
cdr3_nt: TGTGCCAGCTCACCGAATGGCCGAGAGACCCAGTACTTC
cdr3_aa: CASSPNGRETQYF

clone_size: NA
j_call: TRBJ2-5
v_call: TRBV7-9
cdr3_length: 17
d_call: TRBD1
cdr3_nt: TGTGCCAGCAGCCGGATTATTGGACAGGGGTTCTCTGGGACCCAGTACTTC
cdr3_aa: CASSRIIGQGFSGTQYF

clone_size: NA
j_call: TRBJ2-7
v_call: TRBV4-3
cdr3_length: 13
d_call: NA
cdr3_nt: TGCGCCAGCAGCCAAAACTCAGGAGGCGAGCAGTACTTC
cdr3_aa: CASSQNSGGEQYF

clone_size: NA
j_call: TRBJ1-4
v_call: TRBV19
cdr3_length: 14
d_call: NA
cdr3_nt: TGTGCCAGTAGTATGCGCAGGGCTAATGAAAAACTGTTTTTT
cdr3_aa: CASSMRRANEKLFF

clone_size: NA
j_call: TRBJ1-5
v_call: TRBV5-1
cdr3_length: 15
d_call: NA
cdr3_nt: TGCGCCAGCAGTCGGGGAGACGGAAGCAATCAGCCCCAGCATTTT
cdr3_aa: CASSRGDGSNQPQHF

clone_size: NA
j_call: TRBJ1-1
v_call: TRBV30
cdr3_length: 13
d_call: NA
cdr3_nt: TGTGCCTGGAGCCACACAGGGAACACTGAAGCTTTCTTT
cdr3_aa: CAWSHTGNTEAFF

clone_size: NA
j_call: TRBJ2-6
v_call: TRBV7-2
cdr3_length: 16
d_call: TRBD1
cdr3_nt: TGTGCCAGCAATGACAGGGGGAGCTCTGGGGCCAACGTCCTGACTTTC
cdr3_aa: CASNDRGSSGANVLTF

clone_size: NA
j_call: TRBJ1-2
v_call: TRBV3-1/TRBV3-2
cdr3_length: 13
d_call: NA
cdr3_nt: TGTGCCAGCAGCCAAGATGTGACAGAAGGCTACACCTTC
cdr3_aa: CASSQDVTEGYTF

clone_size: NA
j_call: TRBJ2-3
v_call: TRBV28
cdr3_length: 15
d_call: TRBD1
cdr3_nt: TGTGCCAGCAGTCCGGGACAGGGAGACACAGATACGCAGTATTTT
cdr3_aa: CASSPGQGDTDTQYF

clone_size: NA
j_call: TRBJ1-5
v_call: TRBV11-2
cdr3_length: 15
d_call: TRBD1
cdr3_nt: TGTGCCAGCAGCTGGGGACAGGGAGGCAATCAGCCCCAGCATTTT
cdr3_aa: CASSWGQGGNQPQHF

clone_size: NA
j_call: TRBJ1-4
v_call: TRBV29-1
cdr3_length: 13
d_call: NA
cdr3_nt: TGCAGCGTTGCCGGACAGAGTAATGAAAAACTGTTTTTT
cdr3_aa: CSVAGQSNEKLFF

clone_size: NA
j_call: TRBJ2-7
v_call: TRBV4-3
cdr3_length: 15
d_call: TRBD2
cdr3_nt: TGCGCCAGCAGCCCCTCAGAAGCGGGGGCCTACGAGCAGTACTTC
cdr3_aa: CASSPSEAGAYEQYF

clone_size: NA
j_call: TRBJ2-1
v_call: TRBV18
cdr3_length: 13
d_call: NA
cdr3_nt: TGTGCCAGCTCAACCGGGGTGGACAATGAGCAGTTCTTC
cdr3_aa: CASSTGVDNEQFF

clone_size: NA
j_call: TRBJ2-1
v_call: TRBV28
cdr3_length: 15
d_call: NA
cdr3_nt: TGTGCCAGCAGTTTAGTGGGGGAGGCATACAATGAGCAGTTCTTC
cdr3_aa: CASSLVGEAYNEQFF

clone_size: NA
j_call: TRBJ2-2
v_call: TRBV4-3
cdr3_length: 17
d_call: NA
cdr3_nt: TGCGCCAGCAGCCAAGGAGCTGCAGGAGGTGGGACCGGGGAGCTGTTTTTT
cdr3_aa: CASSQGAAGGGTGELFF

clone_size: NA
j_call: TRBJ2-1
v_call: TRBV27
cdr3_length: 18
d_call: TRBD1
cdr3_nt: TGTGCCAGCAGCCCACGCGGACAGGGGGATTGGGCCTACAATGAGCAGTTCTTC
cdr3_aa: CASSPRGQGDWAYNEQFF

clone_size: NA
j_call: TRBJ2-7
v_call: TRBV27
cdr3_length: 14
d_call: TRBD1
cdr3_nt: TGTGCCAGCAGTCCCGGGACAGGGCCCTACGAGCAGTACTTC
cdr3_aa: CASSPGTGPYEQYF

clone_size: NA
j_call: TRBJ2-4
v_call: TRBV19
cdr3_length: 17
d_call: TRBD2
cdr3_nt: TGTGCCAGTAGTCCTACGGGAGGGGGTTCAGCCAAAAACATTCAGTACTTC
cdr3_aa: CASSPTGGGSAKNIQYF

clone_size: NA
j_call: TRBJ2-5
v_call: TRBV19
cdr3_length: 15
d_call: TRBD1
cdr3_nt: TGTGCCAGTAGTATCAGGGGACAGGGGAAAGAGACCCAGTACTTC
cdr3_aa: CASSIRGQGKETQYF

clone_size: NA
j_call: TRBJ1-1
v_call: TRBV24-1
cdr3_length: 12
d_call: NA
cdr3_nt: TGTGCCACCAGTGAACGGGGCACTGAAGCTTTCTTT
cdr3_aa: CATSERGTEAFF

clone_size: NA
j_call: TRBJ2-3
v_call: TRBV3-1/TRBV3-2
cdr3_length: 17
d_call: TRBD1
cdr3_nt: TGTGCCAGCAGCCAAGTAACAGGGGGTGGGCTATTCGATCCGCAGTATTTT
cdr3_aa: CASSQVTGGGLFDPQYF

clone_size: NA
j_call: TRBJ1-1
v_call: TRBV6-5
cdr3_length: 15
d_call: NA
cdr3_nt: TGTGCCAGCAAGCCGGACGAACTTAGGGGCACTGAAGCTTTCTTT
cdr3_aa: CASKPDELRGTEAFF

clone_size: NA
j_call: TRBJ1-5
v_call: TRBV6-2/TRBV6-3
cdr3_length: 15
d_call: NA
cdr3_nt: TGTGCCAGCAGTTACGGACATTCTAGCAATCAGCCCCAGCATTTT
cdr3_aa: CASSYGHSSNQPQHF

clone_size: NA
j_call: TRBJ2-1
v_call: TRBV27
cdr3_length: 14
d_call: NA
cdr3_nt: TGTGCCAGCAGTTTCGGAGCGATCCACAATGAGCAGTTCTTC
cdr3_aa: CASSFGAIHNEQFF

clone_size: NA
j_call: TRBJ1-5
v_call: TRBV5-8
cdr3_length: 14
d_call: NA
cdr3_nt: TGTGCCAGCAGCTTGGGGAGGGGCCACGAGCCCCAGCATTTT
cdr3_aa: CASSLGRGHEPQHF

clone_size: once
j_call: TRBJ1-2
v_call: TRBV2
cdr3_length: 15
d_call: TRBD1
cdr3_nt: TGTGCCAGCAGTGTACAATACCGGGACAGGGGTGGCTACACCTTC
cdr3_aa: CASSVQYRDRGGYTF

clone_size: NA
j_call: TRBJ2-3
v_call: TRBV7-9
cdr3_length: 15
d_call: NA
cdr3_nt: TGTGCCAGCAGCTTAGGGGTCGGGATCTCAGATACGCAGTATTTT
cdr3_aa: CASSLGVGISDTQYF

clone_size: NA
j_call: TRBJ1-2
v_call: TRBV12-3/TRBV12-4
cdr3_length: 11
d_call: TRBD1
cdr3_nt: TGTGCCAGCAGCCCGGACAGGGTGGAAACCTTC
cdr3_aa: CASSPDRVETF

clone_size: once
j_call: TRBJ1-6
v_call: TRBV30
cdr3_length: 14
d_call: NA
cdr3_nt: TGTGCCTGGACAGGTCCGTCCTATAATTCACCCCTCCACTTT
cdr3_aa: CAWTGPSYNSPLHF

clone_size: NA
j_call: TRBJ1-4
v_call: TRBV5-1
cdr3_length: 17
d_call: NA
cdr3_nt: TGCGCCAGCAGCTTGGAACCTCAGGGATGGACTAATGAAAAACTGTTTTTT
cdr3_aa: CASSLEPQGWTNEKLFF

clone_size: NA
j_call: TRBJ1-5
v_call: TRBV7-8
cdr3_length: 14
d_call: NA
cdr3_nt: TGTGCCAGCAGCCCCCTTTCGAGCAATCAGCCCCAGCATTTT
cdr3_aa: CASSPLSSNQPQHF

clone_size: NA
j_call: TRBJ2-7
v_call: TRBV6-2/TRBV6-3
cdr3_length: 19
d_call: TRBD2
cdr3_nt: TGTGCCAGCAGTTACGGTTGGCGGCTAGCGGGAGGGGACTCCTACGAGCAGTACTTC
cdr3_aa: CASSYGWRLAGGDSYEQYF

clone_size: NA
j_call: TRBJ1-3
v_call: TRBV6-5
cdr3_length: 15
d_call: NA
cdr3_nt: TGTGCCAGCAGCCAGGCAGCCTTAAGCGGAAACACCATATATTTT
cdr3_aa: CASSQAALSGNTIYF

clone_size: NA
j_call: TRBJ2-5
v_call: TRBV19
cdr3_length: 15
d_call: TRBD2
cdr3_nt: TGTGCCAGTACCCCACAAGCGGGAGGCCAAGAGACCCAGTACTTC
cdr3_aa: CASTPQAGGQETQYF

clone_size: NA
j_call: TRBJ2-7
v_call: TRBV30
cdr3_length: 16
d_call: TRBD2
cdr3_nt: TGTGCCTGGAGCTCGAGAACTAGCGGAACACCCTACGAGCAGTACTTC
cdr3_aa: CAWSSRTSGTPYEQYF

clone_size: few
j_call: TRBJ1-4
v_call: TRBV30
cdr3_length: 14
d_call: NA
cdr3_nt: TGTGCCTGCATAGCGTCGGGGACTAATGAAAAACTGTTTTTT
cdr3_aa: CACIASGTNEKLFF

clone_size: few
j_call: TRBJ1-2
v_call: TRBV10-3
cdr3_length: 16
d_call: TRBD1
cdr3_nt: TGTGCCATCAGTGAGCCATACGGGACAGGGAACTATGGCTACACCTTC
cdr3_aa: CAISEPYGTGNYGYTF

clone_size: few
j_call: TRBJ1-6
v_call: TRBV30
cdr3_length: 13
d_call: NA
cdr3_nt: TGTGCCTGGAGTCTAGATAATAATTCACCCCTCCACTTT
cdr3_aa: CAWSLDNNSPLHF

clone_size: once
j_call: TRBJ1-6
v_call: TRBV10-3
cdr3_length: 15
d_call: TRBD1
cdr3_nt: TGTGCCATCAGTGAGAGGGACAGGGCCCCATCACCCCTCCACTTT
cdr3_aa: CAISERDRAPSPLHF

clone_size: NA
j_call: TRBJ1-2
v_call: TRBV28
cdr3_length: 13
d_call: NA
cdr3_nt: TGTGCCAGCAGCCACACAGGACCCTATGGCTACACCTTC
cdr3_aa: CASSHTGPYGYTF

clone_size: few
j_call: TRBJ2-2
v_call: TRBV5-5
cdr3_length: 15
d_call: TRBD2
cdr3_nt: TGTGCCAGCAGCTGGACTAGCGGGGATTCCGGGGAGCTGTTTTTT
cdr3_aa: CASSWTSGDSGELFF

clone_size: NA
j_call: TRBJ2-1
v_call: TRBV21-1
cdr3_length: 17
d_call: NA
cdr3_nt: TGTGCCAGCAGCAACCCCCGGGAACGTCGCTCCTACAATGAGCAGTTCTTC
cdr3_aa: CASSNPRERRSYNEQFF

clone_size: NA
j_call: TRBJ1-6
v_call: TRBV7-2
cdr3_length: 16
d_call: NA
cdr3_nt: TGTGCCAGCAGCCCCGCGAGGGTGGGGACAAAGTCACCCCTCCACTTT
cdr3_aa: CASSPARVGTKSPLHF

clone_size: NA
j_call: TRBJ1-4
v_call: TRBV4-2
cdr3_length: 17
d_call: NA
cdr3_nt: TGTGCCAGCAGCCAAGAGGGGTTAAGGGGCGAAAATGAAAAACTGTTTTTT
cdr3_aa: CASSQEGLRGENEKLFF

clone_size: NA
j_call: TRBJ1-2
v_call: TRBV2
cdr3_length: 16
d_call: TRBD1
cdr3_nt: TGTGCCAGCAGTGAAAGCAGGGGACAGGGTTTCCATGGCTACACCTTC
cdr3_aa: CASSESRGQGFHGYTF

clone_size: NA
j_call: TRBJ2-2
v_call: TRBV14
cdr3_length: 13
d_call: NA
cdr3_nt: TGTGCCAGCAGCCCCCTTAACACCGGGGAGCTGTTTTTT
cdr3_aa: CASSPLNTGELFF